These 26 T cell receptor beta chains share one sample of origin, sequenced in a study of identical twins. TCRdb recomputed calls from the 5' RACE reads with MiXCR, one row per CDR3 protein. The sample has around 670,000 distinct CDR3 sequences, around 5.7% seen once; the top ten hold approximately 1.6%. The sample taken for sequencing was naive T cells sorted from blood. The receptors stem from a man aged 18 to 35 in good health.

This rearrangement joins TRBV19 to TRBJ2-3; D is unresolved. Germline CDR1 and CDR2: LNHDA and SQIVND (reference sequence). This CDR3 spans 12 amino acids. V was pared by 9 bases and J by 9 bases, with 16 bases between. CDR3 residues: CASGYYESTQYF. DNA for the CDR3: TGTGCCAGCGGATACTACGAAAGCACGCAGTATTTT.

This clonotype was counted between two and nine times. The chain has TRBV7-8 and TRBJ2-2, with 12 positions matching TRBD2. V gave up 5 bases and J gave up 0 bases; unmatched junction bases: 10. Looked up from germline, CDR1 is SGHVS and CDR2 is FQNEAQ. The CDR3 has 19 amino acids. For the CDR3, the DNA is TGTGCCAGCAGCCCCTACTCGACTAGCGGGGGACCGAACACCGGGGAGCTGTTTTTT. Translated, it gives CASSPYSTSGGPNTGELFF.

This clonotype was recorded a few times. V and J are TRBV7-9 and TRBJ2-2; a possible D gene is TRBD2 (6 bases). V lost 5 bases to trimming and J lost 2 bases, with 12 bases between them. Germline V gene data show CDR1 as SEHNR and CDR2 as FQNEAQ (reference sequence). The CDR3 sequence is 15 residues long. The CDR3 DNA follows: TGTGCCAGCAGCAGGAGGGAGTCCAACACCGGGGAGCTGTTTTTT. Translation: CASSRRESNTGELFF.

Regarding this clonotype: A read error is likely, as this CDR3 ends without the conserved phenylalanine or tryptophan. In nucleotides, the CDR3 is TGTGCCAGCAGCCAAGCGGGGGGCGGGTACGAGCAGTACCTC. Its translation is CASSQAGGGYEQYL. The J gene is TRBJ2-7, the V gene TRBV4-2; maybe TRBD2 (7 bases). The germline gives CDR1 LGHNA, CDR2 YNFKEQ. V lost 1 base to trimming and J lost 4 bases, with 11 bases between them. The CDR3 is 14 residues long.

This clonotype was counted between two and nine times. The rearrangement links TRBV20-1 to TRBJ2-7; D gene uncertain. Trimming pared 5 bases from V and 4 bases from J, leaving 15 bases between. CDR1 DFQATT and CDR2 SNEGSKA come from the germline V gene (reference sequence). CDR3 length: 13 residues. The CDR3, as DNA: TGCAGTGCTGTAATGGCCGGCGAATACGAGCAGTACTTC. Encoded protein: CSAVMAGEYEQYF.

This clonotype was counted only a few times. This rearrangement joins TRBV6-5 to TRBJ2-1, with D hard to call. The CDR3 is made up of 13 amino acids. Germline V gives CDR1 MNHEY, CDR2 SVGAGI. Trimming removed 2 bases from V and 10 bases from J, with 12 bases in between. The CDR3 DNA sequence: TGTGCCAGCAGTTACACAACGGACGAGGAGCAGTTCTTC. Its translation: CASSYTTDEEQFF.

This clonotype showed up many times. Written as DNA, the CDR3 is TGTGCCAGCAGCCAAGAAGGGGCTGGGGCCACCGGGGAGCTGTTTTTT. Translation gives CASSQEGAGATGELFF. This chain joins TRBV4-2 and TRBJ2-2, with D perhaps matching TRBD1 (5 bases). CDR3 length equals 16 residues. V dropped 0 bases and J dropped 4 bases, with 12 bases sitting between them. Looked up from germline, CDR1 is LGHNA and CDR2 is YNFKEQ.

V and J are TRBV19 and TRBJ2-1; weak D call: TRBD2 (6 bases). The CDR3 has 14 residues. V was shortened by 2 bases and J by 4 bases, with 9 bases between the two germline ends. Per the germline V gene, CDR1 is LNHDA and CDR2 is SQIVND (reference sequence). The CDR3, as DNA: TGTGCCAGTAGTATACGCGGGACTTACAATGAGCAGTTCTTC. It codes for CASSIRGTYNEQFF.

This clonotype came up many times. The gene calls are TRBV29-1 and TRBJ2-5; D tentatively reads TRBD1 or TRBD2 (6 bases each). The CDR3 spans 12 residues. The V and J ends lost 6 bases and 3 bases respectively, with 11 bases between them. Germline loops: CDR1 SQVTM, CDR2 ANQGSEA. In DNA form, the CDR3 reads TGCAGCGTGACAGGAGGGGAAGAGACCCAGTACTTC. Translating it yields CSVTGGEETQYF.

This chain uses TRBV12-3 or TRBV12-4 with TRBJ1-4; D unclear. The CDR3 has 13 residues. Trimming took off 3 bases at V and 4 bases at J, with 6 bases between the two ends. The CDR3 DNA is TGTGCCAGCAGTTTCTTGCTTAATGAAAAACTGTTTTTT. Translating it yields CASSFLLNEKLFF.

This clonotype was detected a few times. This chain connects TRBV2 to TRBJ2-1, with D perhaps matching TRBD2 (6 bases). In germline, CDR1 is SNHLY, CDR2 FYNNEI. The CDR3 length is 11 residues. The CDR3 bases are TGTGGGGGGAGGCAGGGCAATGAGCAGTTCTTC. Its translation: CGGRQGNEQFF. The full variable domain, its missing parts supplied by reference TRBV2 and TRBJ2-1, is EPEVTQTPSHQVTQMGQEVILRCVPISNHLYFYWYRQILGQKVEFLVSFYNNEISEKSEIFDDQFSVERPDGSNFTLKIRSTKLEDSAMYFCGGRQGNEQFFGPGTRLTVL.

This clonotype showed up many times. This chain joins TRBV12-3 or TRBV12-4 and TRBJ1-1; no definite D call. The CDR3 contains 14 residues. Trimming stripped 3 bases from V and 1 base from J, with 9 bases between. The CDR3 protein is CASSFTASNTEAFF. The CDR3 coding sequence is TGTGCCAGCAGTTTTACCGCCTCGAACACTGAAGCTTTCTTT.

DNA of the CDR3: TGTGCCAGCAGCCGTAGCGGGAGGGACACAGATACGCAGTATTTT. Residues: CASSRSGRDTDTQYF. V and J are TRBV7-2 and TRBJ2-3; 11 nucleotides match TRBD2. This CDR3 region has 15 residues. With V trimmed by 5 bases and J by 2 bases, 3 bases remained unmatched. The V gene's germline CDR1 is SGHTA and CDR2 FQGNSA.

The gene calls are TRBV5-1 and TRBJ2-7, with 7 bases identical to TRBD1. V shed 4 bases, J shed 5 bases, and the junction held 6 bases outside the gene matches. The CDR3 is 13 residues long. Germline V gene data show CDR1 as SGHRS and CDR2 as YFSETQ. The CDR3 region has the DNA TGCGCCAGCAGCGAGGGACAGTTGGACGAGCAGTACTTC. Amino acids: CASSEGQLDEQYF.

This clonotype was counted only a few times. DNA of the CDR3: TGTGCCAGCAGCTTAGGCCGCGGGGCGGACATTCAGTACTTC. Its translation: CASSLGRGADIQYF. The V and J genes are TRBV7-9 and TRBJ2-4; the D gene is possibly TRBD2 (6 bases). Germline V gives CDR1 SEHNR, CDR2 FQNEAQ (reference sequence). The length of the CDR3 is 14 residues. V lost 1 base to trimming and J lost 8 bases, with 12 bases between them.

There are many counts of this clonotype. The chain is built from TRBV5-6 and TRBJ2-1; D is tentatively TRBD1 or TRBD2 (5 bases each). The germline CDR1 and CDR2 sequences are SGHDT and YYEEEE. CDR3 size: 14 residues. Trimming pared 4 bases from V and 3 bases from J, leaving 11 bases between. CDR3 protein: CASSRRDRYNEQFF. CDR3 in DNA: TGTGCCAGCAGCAGACGGGACCGCTACAATGAGCAGTTCTTC.

This clonotype was detected only a few times. The V gene is TRBV29-1, the J gene TRBJ2-5; the D gene could be TRBD1 or TRBD2 (5 bases each). V shed 5 bases and J shed 4 bases, with 11 bases lying between them. CDR1 is SQVTM and CDR2 is ANQGSEA in the germline V gene. The CDR3 is 12 residues long. The CDR3 bases are TGCAGCGTTTTGGGGGAGCGAGAGACCCAGTACTTC. This translates into CSVLGERETQYF. The complete variable domain, with remaining parts taken from reference TRBV29-1 and TRBJ2-5, reads SAVISQKPSRDICQRGTSLTIQCQVDSQVTMMFWYRQQPGQSLTLIATANQGSEATYESGFVIDKFPISRPNLTFSTLTVSNMSPEDSSIYLCSVLGERETQYFGPGTRLLVL.

This clonotype was counted ten times or more. This chain connects TRBV10-3 to TRBJ2-7; 14 bases line up with TRBD2. The CDR3 loop spans 14 amino acids. Unmatched junction bases numbered 4, after V lost 6 bases and J lost 6 bases. Looked up from germline, CDR1 is ENHRY and CDR2 is SYGVKD. CDR3 sequence (DNA): TGTGCCATCAGATCCGGGACTAGCGGGAGCGAGCAGTACGTC. Translation: CAIRSGTSGSEQYV.

CDR3 residues: CASSLGAAVGSGANVLTF. Written as DNA, the CDR3 is TGCGCCAGCAGCTTGGGCGCAGCAGTCGGCTCTGGGGCCAACGTCCTGACTTTC. V gene TRBV5-1 combines with J gene TRBJ2-6; D ambiguous. Trimming left V 0 bases short and J 0 bases short, with 13 bases between. Germline V gives CDR1 SGHRS, CDR2 YFSETQ. The CDR3 totals 18 residues.

This clonotype was detected a few times. This rearrangement joins TRBV30 to TRBJ1-6; no reliable D call. The CDR3 is made up of 15 amino acids. Germline-derived CDR1 and CDR2 are GTSNPN and SVGIG (reference sequence). V dropped 0 bases and J dropped 1 base, with 7 bases sitting between them. In DNA form, the CDR3 reads TGTGCCTGGAGTGTGCGGAGTTCCTATAATTCACCCCTCCACTTT. Protein sequence: CAWSVRSSYNSPLHF.

DNA for the CDR3: TGCAGTGCCCATGCAGGACAGTATCGTCAGCCCCAGCATTTT. Translating gives CSAHAGQYRQPQHF. The chain recombines TRBV20-1 with TRBJ1-5; D is possibly TRBD1 (6 bases). Germline-derived CDR1 and CDR2 are DFQATT and SNEGSKA (reference sequence). V lost 6 bases and J 6 bases, leaving 18 bases between the germline ends. The CDR3 covers 14 residues.

V is TRBV19 and J is TRBJ1-1; unclear D gene. This CDR3 has 11 residues. Germline lookup yields CDR1 LNHDA and CDR2 SQIVND (reference sequence). With 7 bases removed from V and 4 bases from J, the gap between germline ends came to 7 bases. CDR3 coding DNA: TGTGCCAGTATATTGGGCACTGAAGCTTTCTTT. It translates to CASILGTEAFF.

This clonotype came up many times. The V and J genes are TRBV12-3 or TRBV12-4 and TRBJ1-1, with D hard to call. The length of the CDR3 is 13 residues. V was cut by 3 bases and J by 4 bases, with 9 bases left in between. The CDR3 loop is CASSFRGGTEAFF. Written as DNA, the CDR3 is TGTGCCAGCAGTTTTCGGGGAGGCACTGAAGCTTTCTTT.

There are many counts of this clonotype. V is TRBV2 and J is TRBJ1-2; D remains unclear. V was pared by 7 bases and J by 2 bases, with 11 bases between. The germline V gene has CDR1 SNHLY and CDR2 FYNNEI. The CDR3 totals 13 residues. The CDR3 nucleotides are TGTGCCAGCATGACGTCTGGGAACTATGGCTACACCTTC. Translation: CASMTSGNYGYTF.

V and J are TRBV28 and TRBJ2-5; 9 bases are shared with TRBD1. The CDR3 length is 16 residues. Trimming at V came to 4 bases and at J to 3 bases, leaving 9 bases not matched to a gene. CDR1 and CDR2 (germline): MDHEN, SYDVKM. This CDR3 is CASSYVLGTGKETQYF. The CDR3 nucleotides are TGTGCCAGCAGTTATGTGTTGGGGACAGGGAAAGAGACCCAGTACTTC.

This clonotype came up many times. This rearrangement joins TRBV20-1 to TRBJ2-7, with 8 bases matching TRBD1. V was pared by 3 bases and J by 6 bases, with 13 bases of the junction left unmatched. The CDR3 has 15 residues. Germline V gene sequence: CDR1 DFQATT, CDR2 SNEGSKA (reference sequence). The CDR3 loop is CSARPGQGTYGEQYF. Here the CDR3 DNA reads TGCAGTGCTAGGCCCGGACAGGGAACATACGGCGAGCAGTACTTC.